Shown below are 15 T cell receptor beta chains from a single sample sequenced in a study of blood T cells in healthy people across ages (dated by TCRdb to the mid-2010s). The method behind the library was 5' RACE. The reads were generated on an Illumina HiSeq 2500. A second roughly 6 to 12 cycle PCR used a sample-barcoded 5' primer and a J-beta primer mix. The public sequencing data were trimmed at Q25 with fastp and processed into clonotypes with MiXCR by TCRdb, which kept only in-frame beta chains. Rows with one shared CDR3 protein collapse into an entry with the most common genes and DNA. This sample has fewer than 1,000,000 distinct CDR3 sequences in its table, and 35% to 50% of those were observed once. The ten biggest clones cover about a sixth of the sample. The sample comprised blood. The receptors were gathered from a man aged 80 or over in good health.

This clonotype has ten or more counts. The chain recombines TRBV7-7 with TRBJ2-1, with a weak D call TRBD2 (5 bases). Germline V gives CDR1 SSHAT, CDR2 FNYEAQ (reference sequence). V dropped 4 bases and J dropped 4 bases, with 8 bases sitting between them. The CDR3 extends over 13 amino acids. The CDR3 nucleotides read TGTGCCAGCAGCTCCCCGGGGTACAATGAGCAGTTCTTC. Translating it yields CASSSPGYNEQFF. Using reference TRBV7-7 and TRBJ2-1 for the parts outside the CDR3, the full variable domain is GAGVSQSPRYKVTKRGQDVTLRCDPISSHATLYWYQQALGQGPEFLTYFNYEAQPDKSGLPSDRFSAERPEGSISTLTIQRTEQRDSAMYRCASSSPGYNEQFFGPGTRLTVL.

This clonotype came up many times. The chain carries TRBV10-3 and TRBJ2-3, with TRBD2 identical over 7 bases. The V gene's germline CDR1 is ENHRY and CDR2 SYGVKD. Trimming cost V 9 bases and J 4 bases; bases outside gene matches: 10. The CDR3 contains 14 residues. The CDR3: CAIKGGSGSDTQYF. The CDR3, as DNA: TGTGCCATTAAGGGCGGGAGTGGTTCAGATACGCAGTATTTT.

On this clonotype itself: The junction differs from germline at one of its ends, possibly a read error. V is TRBV5-1 and J is TRBJ2-1; 9 nucleotides match TRBD2. In germline, CDR1 is SGHRS, CDR2 YFSETQ. The CDR3 loop spans 15 amino acids. Here the CDR3 DNA reads TGCGCCAGCGGCTTGGGGGGTAGCGGGGGCAATGAGCAGTTCTTC. Its translation: CASGLGGSGGNEQFF. The entire variable domain, with the rest obtained from reference TRBV5-1 and TRBJ2-1, is as follows: KAGVTQTPRYLIKTRGQQVTLSCSPISGHRSVSWYQQTPGQGLQFLFEYFSETQRNKGNFPGRFSGRQFSNSRSEMNVSTLELGDSALYLCASGLGGSGGNEQFFGPGTRLTVL.

The CDR3 loop is CAWSVRSRETQYF. CDR3 nucleotide sequence: TGTGCCTGGAGTGTACGTAGCAGAGAGACCCAGTACTTC. The V and J genes are TRBV30 and TRBJ2-5, with no clear D. This CDR3 contains 13 residues. V was cut by 0 bases and J by 4 bases, with 9 bases left in between. Per germline, CDR1 GTSNPN and CDR2 SVGIG (reference sequence).

Only one count was recorded for this clonotype. The V and J genes are TRBV6-2 or TRBV6-3 and TRBJ2-5, with 8 positions matching TRBD2. The J call may not be correct, given that the DNA end is closer to TRBJ2-1. The CDR3 loop spans 16 amino acids. Germline V CDR1 and CDR2: MNHEY, SVGEGT. The CDR3 coding sequence is TGTGCCAGCAACCCGGGAGCGGGACTAGACCAAGAGACCCAGTTCTTC. Its protein is CASNPGAGLDQETQFF.

Concerning this clonotype itself: This may come from a read error, since a much larger clone is one base off. Here the CDR3 DNA reads TGCGCCAGCAGTAAGGGAGACGCTGTGGGCACAGATACGCAGTATTTT. It translates to CASSKGDAVGTDTQYF. V gene TRBV5-1 combines with J gene TRBJ2-3; weak D call: TRBD2 (5 bases). V was trimmed by 5 bases and J by 1 base, leaving 17 bases between them. The length of the CDR3 is 16 residues. Germline loops: CDR1 SGHRS, CDR2 YFSETQ. Combining the CDR3 with reference TRBV5-1 and TRBJ2-3 gives the whole variable domain KAGVTQTPRYLIKTRGQQVTLSCSPISGHRSVSWYQQTPGQGLQFLFEYFSETQRNKGNFPGRFSGRQFSNSRSEMNVSTLELGDSALYLCASSKGDAVGTDTQYFGPGTRLTVL.

The chain joins TRBV20-1 to TRBJ1-2; 7 bases agree with TRBD1. Germline V gene data show CDR1 as DFQATT and CDR2 as SNEGSKA (reference sequence). The ends lost 6 bases at V and 4 bases at J; junction bases unmatched: 11. The CDR3 is 14 amino acids. The CDR3 DNA follows: TGCAGTGCGGGAGACAGGGAAAGATCCTATGGCTACACCTTC. It yields the protein CSAGDRERSYGYTF.

This clonotype has a handful of counts. The chain links TRBV4-3 to TRBJ2-2; possibly TRBD2 for D (5 bases). Germline V gene lookup returns CDR1 LGHNA and CDR2 YSLEER. Trimming removed 0 bases at V and 2 bases at J, with 10 bases between. The length of the CDR3 is 16 residues. Here the CDR3 reads CASSQEPGFNTGELFF. The CDR3 DNA is TGCGCCAGCAGCCAAGAACCGGGGTTTAACACCGGGGAGCTGTTTTTT.

The chain combines TRBV3-1 with TRBJ2-7, with 11 bases fitting TRBD2. After removal of 4 bases from V and 2 bases from J, the junction contained 7 bases not matched to a gene. Germline CDR1 LGHDT, CDR2 YNNKEL (reference sequence). This CDR3 has 16 amino acids. The CDR3 nucleotides are TGTGCCAGCAGCCCAAGAGTGACTAGCGGGGCCTACGAGCAGTACTTC. Translating gives CASSPRVTSGAYEQYF.

This clonotype came up many times. V usage is TRBV7-2 and J usage is TRBJ2-3; D may be TRBD2 (6 bases). Germline V lookup: CDR1 SGHTA, CDR2 FQGNSA. CDR3 length equals 21 residues. V lost 1 base to trimming and J lost 0 bases, with 26 bases between them. The CDR3 DNA reads as TGTGCCAGCAGCTTAGGAGGACCGGGGAGGTGGTGGGGTTCTAGCACAGATACGCAGTATTTT. Protein: CASSLGGPGRWWGSSTDTQYF.

This clonotype was seen a handful of times. The gene calls are TRBV5-1 and TRBJ2-5; 7 bases align to TRBD2. Unmatched junction bases numbered 11, after V lost 7 bases and J lost 2 bases. CDR1 and CDR2 (germline): SGHRS, YFSETQ. The CDR3 sequence is 15 residues long. Here the CDR3 DNA reads TGCGCCAGCGGCCCCCTGCCGGGGGGACAAGAGACCCAGTACTTC. This sequence encodes CASGPLPGGQETQYF.

This clonotype appeared a few times. CDR3 loop: CASSVGDYDAVEQYF. CDR3 bases: TGTGCCAGCAGCGTGGGGGACTACGATGCGGTGGAGCAGTACTTC. The chain uses TRBV9 and TRBJ2-5, with 7 bases identical to TRBD2. From germline, CDR1 is SGDLS and CDR2 YYNGEE. The CDR3 runs 15 residues. The J segment lost 11 bases and the V segment lost 2 bases, leaving 15 bases of the junction unmatched.

Notes on this clonotype: With a much larger clone just one base away, this may be a read error. The V call is TRBV12-3 or TRBV12-4, the J call TRBJ2-7, with 7 bases lining up with TRBD2. This CDR3 is 14 amino acids long. With V trimmed by 4 bases and J by 2 bases, 5 bases remained unmatched. The CDR3 coding sequence is TGTGCCAGCAGTTCCGGGGGGAGCGCCTACGAGCAGTACTTC. As protein: CASSSGGSAYEQYF.

There are a few counts of this clonotype. The CDR3 DNA sequence: TGTGCCAGCAGCCGGACAGGACCAAGCTATGGCTACACCTTC. Translated: CASSRTGPSYGYTF. The chain has TRBV5-6 and TRBJ1-2; 7 bases fit TRBD1. V was pared by 4 bases and J by 4 bases, with 7 bases of the junction left unmatched. Germline values: CDR1 SGHDT, CDR2 YYEEEE. This CDR3 spans 14 amino acids. The variable domain in full, with the rest retrieved from reference TRBV5-6 and TRBJ1-2, is DAGVTQSPTHLIKTRGQQVTLRCSPKSGHDTVSWYQQALGQGPQFIFQYYEEEERQRGNFPDRFSGHQFPNYSSELNVNALLLGDSALYLCASSRTGPSYGYTFGSGTRLTVV.

The chain has TRBV7-3 and TRBJ2-1; D is perhaps TRBD1 or TRBD2 (6 bases each). The CDR3 length is 16 residues. CDR1 SGHTA and CDR2 FQGTGA come from the germline V gene. Trimming took off 4 bases at V and 0 bases at J, with 13 bases between the two ends. CDR3 coding DNA: TGTGCCAGCAGCTCCCGGGGGCGGAGCTCCTACAATGAGCAGTTCTTC. Its translation is CASSSRGRSSYNEQFF.